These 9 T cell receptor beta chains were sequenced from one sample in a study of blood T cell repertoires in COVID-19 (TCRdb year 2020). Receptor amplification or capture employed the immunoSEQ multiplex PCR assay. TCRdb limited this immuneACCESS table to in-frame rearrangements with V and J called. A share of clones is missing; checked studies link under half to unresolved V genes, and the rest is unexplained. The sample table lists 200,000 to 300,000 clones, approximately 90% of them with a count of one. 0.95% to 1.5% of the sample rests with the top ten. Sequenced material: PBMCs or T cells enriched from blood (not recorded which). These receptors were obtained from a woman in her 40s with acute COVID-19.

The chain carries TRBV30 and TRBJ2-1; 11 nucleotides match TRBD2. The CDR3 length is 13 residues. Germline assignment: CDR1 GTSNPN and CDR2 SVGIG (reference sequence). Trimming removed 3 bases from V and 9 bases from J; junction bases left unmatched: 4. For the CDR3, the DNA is TGTGCCTGGAGACTAGCGGGAGAGGGTGAGCAGTTCTTC. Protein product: CAWRLAGEGEQFF.

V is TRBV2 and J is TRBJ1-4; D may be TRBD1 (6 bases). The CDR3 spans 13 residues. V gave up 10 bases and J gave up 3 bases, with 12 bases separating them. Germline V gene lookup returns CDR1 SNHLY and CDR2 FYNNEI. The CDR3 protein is CATRTDPNEKLFF. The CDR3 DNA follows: TGTGCCACCCGGACAGACCCTAATGAAAAACTGTTTTTT.

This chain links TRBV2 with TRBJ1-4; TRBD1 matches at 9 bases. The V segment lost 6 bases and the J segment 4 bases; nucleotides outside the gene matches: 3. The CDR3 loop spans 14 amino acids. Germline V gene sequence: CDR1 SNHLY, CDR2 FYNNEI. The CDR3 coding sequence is TGTGCCAGCAGACCGGGACAGGGTAATGAAAAACTGTTTTTT. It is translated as CASRPGQGNEKLFF.

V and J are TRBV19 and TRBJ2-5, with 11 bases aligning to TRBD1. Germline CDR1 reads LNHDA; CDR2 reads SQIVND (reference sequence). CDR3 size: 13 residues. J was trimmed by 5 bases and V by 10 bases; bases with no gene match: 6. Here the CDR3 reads CATKGQGGETQYF. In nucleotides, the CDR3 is TGTGCCACCAAGGGACAGGGGGGGGAGACCCAGTACTTC. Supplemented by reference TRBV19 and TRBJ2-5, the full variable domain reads DGGITQSPKYLFRKEGQNVTLSCEQNLNHDAMYWYRQDPGQGLRLIYYSQIVNDFQKGDIAEGYSVSREKKESFPLTVTSAQKNPTAFYLCATKGQGGETQYFGPGTRLLVL.

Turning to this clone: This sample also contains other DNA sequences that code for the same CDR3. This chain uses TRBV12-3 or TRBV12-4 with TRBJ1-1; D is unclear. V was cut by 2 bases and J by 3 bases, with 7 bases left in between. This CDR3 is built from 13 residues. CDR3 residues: CASSLRRDTEAFF. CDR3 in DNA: TGTGCCAGCAGTTTAAGGCGGGACACTGAAGCTTTCTTT.

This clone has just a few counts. CDR3 sequence: CASRLSGVTDTQYF. The CDR3 bases are TGTGCCAGTAGACTTAGCGGAGTCACAGATACGCAGTATTTT. The chain couples TRBV19 to TRBJ2-3; maybe TRBD2 (6 bases). CDR3 length: 14 residues. The V and J ends lost 6 bases and 2 bases respectively, with 12 bases between them. Germline V CDR1 and CDR2: LNHDA, SQIVND (reference sequence).

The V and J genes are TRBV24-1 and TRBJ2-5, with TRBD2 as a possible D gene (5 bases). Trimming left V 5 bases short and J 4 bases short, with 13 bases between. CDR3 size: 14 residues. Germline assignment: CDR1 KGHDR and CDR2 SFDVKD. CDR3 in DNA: TGTGCCACCAGTGCCCCCGGACTCCTAGAGACCCAGTACTTC. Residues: CATSAPGLLETQYF.

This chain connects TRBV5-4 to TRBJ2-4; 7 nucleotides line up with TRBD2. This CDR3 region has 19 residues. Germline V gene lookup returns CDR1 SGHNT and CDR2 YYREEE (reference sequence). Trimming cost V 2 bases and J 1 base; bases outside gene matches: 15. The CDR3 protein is CASSFALGLGSGAKNIQYF. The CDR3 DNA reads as TGTGCCAGCAGCTTTGCTCTAGGACTAGGTTCAGGGGCCAAAAACATTCAGTACTTC.

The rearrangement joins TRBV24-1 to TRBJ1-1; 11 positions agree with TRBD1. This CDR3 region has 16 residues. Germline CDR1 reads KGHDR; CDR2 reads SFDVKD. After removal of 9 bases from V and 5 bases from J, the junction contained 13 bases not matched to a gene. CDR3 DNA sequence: TGTGCCACCCAAGGGGGTAGGGGGACAGGGGGAACTGAAGCTTTCTTT. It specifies CATQGGRGTGGTEAFF.